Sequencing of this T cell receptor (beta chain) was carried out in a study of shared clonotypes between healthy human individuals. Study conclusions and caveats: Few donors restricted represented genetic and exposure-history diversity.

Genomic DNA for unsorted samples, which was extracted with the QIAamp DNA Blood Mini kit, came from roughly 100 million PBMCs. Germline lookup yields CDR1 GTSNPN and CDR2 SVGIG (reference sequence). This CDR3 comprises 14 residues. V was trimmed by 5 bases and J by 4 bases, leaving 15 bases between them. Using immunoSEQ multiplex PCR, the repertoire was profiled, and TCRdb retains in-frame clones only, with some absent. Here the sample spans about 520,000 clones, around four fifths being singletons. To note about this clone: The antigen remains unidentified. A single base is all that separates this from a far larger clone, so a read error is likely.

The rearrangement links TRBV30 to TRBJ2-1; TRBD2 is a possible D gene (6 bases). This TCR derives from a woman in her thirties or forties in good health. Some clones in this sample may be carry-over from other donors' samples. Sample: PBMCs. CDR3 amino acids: CAWGGGIPYNEQFF. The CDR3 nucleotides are TGTGCCTGGGGTGGGGGGATCCCTTACAATGAGCAGTTCTTC.